This paragraph reports one T cell receptor beta chain. J lost 6 bases, V lost 5 bases, and 18 bases had no gene match. Looked up from germline, CDR1 is MNHEY and CDR2 is SMNVEV (reference sequence). The CDR3 loop spans 17 amino acids. The sample originates from a study of PD-L1 blockade in urothelial cancer. Generated by immunoSEQ multiplex PCR, the TCRdb table keeps only in-frame clones and is missing some. The sample contains under 40,000 clones, 75% to 90% of which appear only once. The J gene is TRBJ2-7, the V gene TRBV27; TRBD2 matches at 8 bases. The clonotype comes from a man between 45 and 60 years old with urothelial cancer. Sequenced material: PBMCs, taken around atezolizumab (anti-PD-L1) treatment. The CDR3 nucleotides read TGTGCCAGCAGTGAAACCGGGACTAGGGGTGGAAACGGCGAGCAGTACTTC. Translated: CASSETGTRGGNGEQYF.